These 5 T cell receptor beta chains originate from one sample sequenced in a study of CXCR3-negative and CXCR3-positive naive CD8 T cells (dated by TCRdb to about 2019). Sequencing was carried out with a NextSeq 550. The Human TCR Profiling Kit (MiLaboratory) was used to prepare UMI-labeled 5' RACE TRB cDNA libraries. The reads, reprocessed by TCRdb, yield one row per CDR3 protein sequence and no DNA. Per the sample table, the count is tens of thousands of distinct CDR3 sequences. The ten largest clones capture around 18% of the sample. Sequencing input: memory CD8+ T cells from blood. Sample cell subset or site, as interpreted from the label and publication: conventional CD8+ memory T cells (TMEM), sorted as controls. These receptors all stem from a human donor in good health. Some clones in this sample may be carry-over from other donors' samples.

This chain connects TRBV6-2 or TRBV6-3 to TRBJ2-2; TCRdb proposes TRBD1, but this gene call is untestable without DNA. Germline assignment: CDR1 MNHEY and CDR2 SVGEGT. The length of the CDR3 is 13 residues. CDR3 protein: CASQGQHTGELFF.

The chain combines TRBV6-2 or TRBV6-3 with TRBJ2-1; the D call of TRBD1 rests on TCRdb alone, since no DNA is present to check it. The CDR3 spans 15 residues. The germline V gene has CDR1 MNHEY and CDR2 SVGEGT. CDR3 protein: CASSYGGQLYNEQFF.

This clonotype is deemed medium-sized by its frequency. The chain couples TRBV6-2 or TRBV6-3 to TRBJ2-1. Germline lookup yields CDR1 MNHEY and CDR2 SVGEGT. The CDR3 spans 15 residues. CDR3 loop: CASSYSESPSNEQFF.

By frequency, this clonotype is medium-sized. J is TRBJ2-7 and V is TRBV2; TCRdb indicates TRBD2, and absent DNA this call remains unverified. CDR3 length: 15 amino acids. CDR1 and CDR2 (germline): SNHLY, FYNNEI. Here the CDR3 reads CASRARPARTFEQYF.

This sequence joins TRBV29-1 and TRBJ2-5; checking the TCRdb D call of TRBD2 is not possible without DNA. Germline V gene lookup returns CDR1 SQVTM and CDR2 ANQGSEA. The CDR3 is made up of 14 amino acids. CDR3 in amino acids: CSDGGGLTQETQYF. The full variable domain, completed using reference TRBV29-1 and TRBJ2-5, is SAVISQKPSRDICQRGTSLTIQCQVDSQVTMMFWYRQQPGQSLTLIATANQGSEATYESGFVIDKFPISRPNLTFSTLTVSNMSPEDSSIYLCSDGGGLTQETQYFGPGTRLLVL.